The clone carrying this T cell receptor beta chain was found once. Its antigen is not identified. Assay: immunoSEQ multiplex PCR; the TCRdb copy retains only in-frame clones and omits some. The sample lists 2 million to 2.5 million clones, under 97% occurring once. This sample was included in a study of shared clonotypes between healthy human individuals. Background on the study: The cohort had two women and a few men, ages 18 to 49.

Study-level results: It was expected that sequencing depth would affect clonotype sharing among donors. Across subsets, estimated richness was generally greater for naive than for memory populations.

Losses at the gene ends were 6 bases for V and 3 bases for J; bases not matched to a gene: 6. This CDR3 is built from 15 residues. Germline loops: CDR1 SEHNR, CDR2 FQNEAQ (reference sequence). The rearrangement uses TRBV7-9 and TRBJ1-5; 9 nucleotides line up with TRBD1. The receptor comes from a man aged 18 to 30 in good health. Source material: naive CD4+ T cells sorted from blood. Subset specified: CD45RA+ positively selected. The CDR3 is CASSRGTGTNQPQHF. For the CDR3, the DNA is TGTGCCAGCAGTCGCGGGACAGGGACCAATCAGCCCCAGCATTTT.